Below are 7 T cell receptor beta chains sequenced from a single sample in a study of blood T cells in healthy people across ages. PCR was performed a second time for about 6 to 12 cycles using a sample-barcoded 5' primer and a J-beta primer mix. TCRdb passed the 5' RACE reads through MiXCR, listing each CDR3 protein once. Here the sample spans roughly 1.6 million distinct CDR3 sequences, around 35% being singletons. The sample consisted of blood. These receptors were taken from a woman in her 30s in good health.

This clonotype has a single count. This chain links TRBV5-6 with TRBJ1-1, with D possibly matching TRBD1 (5 bases). V lost 2 bases and J lost 5, with 10 bases in between. This CDR3 is 13 amino acids long. Germline CDR1 and CDR2: SGHDT and YYEEEE. Here the CDR3 DNA reads TGTGCCAGCAGCTTCGGGACGGAGACTGAAGCTTTCTTT. Its protein is CASSFGTETEAFF.

Comment on this clonotype: At one boundary the junction diverges from the germline segment, which might be a read error. In DNA form, the CDR3 reads TGTACCAGCAGTCTTACTACTAGCGGGAACACAGATACGCAGTATTTT. Protein sequence: CTSSLTTSGNTDTQYF. V is TRBV27 and J is TRBJ2-3; 10 bases match TRBD2. Germline loops: CDR1 MNHEY, CDR2 SMNVEV (reference sequence). The CDR3 spans 16 residues.

This clonotype has only a few counts. V usage is TRBV7-9 and J usage is TRBJ2-3; possible D gene TRBD2, 5 bases. The length of the CDR3 is 16 residues. Germline V gives CDR1 SEHNR, CDR2 FQNEAQ (reference sequence). Trimming cost V 2 bases and J 1 base, with 13 bases left between them. The CDR3 sequence: CASSLRGGGGTDTQYF. The CDR3 DNA reads TGTGCCAGCAGCTTACGGGGTGGAGGCGGCACAGATACGCAGTATTTT.

Remarks on this clonotype: A much larger clone lies one base from this, so it may be a read error. The chain links TRBV12-3 or TRBV12-4 to TRBJ1-2; the D gene is possibly TRBD1 (5 bases). This CDR3 has 14 amino acids. This CDR3 reads CASSLGGAGYGHTF. In DNA, the CDR3 is TGTGCCAGCAGTTTGGGAGGGGCAGGGTATGGCCACACCTTC.

The rearrangement links TRBV6-5 to TRBJ1-1, with D tentatively TRBD1 (6 bases). V shed 2 bases and J shed 3 bases, with 13 bases lying between them. The CDR3 is made up of 15 amino acids. In germline, CDR1 is MNHEY, CDR2 SVGAGI. CDR3 residues: CASSYNSGAYTEAFF. The CDR3 region has the DNA TGTGCCAGCAGTTACAACTCGGGGGCGTACACTGAAGCTTTCTTT.

This chain links TRBV3-1 with TRBJ2-3; weak D call: TRBD1 (6 bases). V lost 0 bases and J lost 11, with 21 bases in between. Germline lookup yields CDR1 LGHDT and CDR2 YNNKEL (reference sequence). CDR3 length equals 16 residues. The CDR3 coding sequence is TGTGCCAGCAGCCAAGATTTGGGACAATCACCTAGTGGGCAGTATTTT. It encodes CASSQDLGQSPSGQYF.

The rearrangement uses TRBV20-1 and TRBJ1-5; D is ambiguous. Germline CDR1 and CDR2: DFQATT and SNEGSKA (reference sequence). V lost 8 bases, J lost 2 bases, and 10 bases lay in between. The CDR3 totals 12 residues. The CDR3: CSYGIGNQPQHF. The CDR3 region has the DNA TGCAGTTACGGAATCGGCAATCAGCCCCAGCATTTT.